A few counts support the clone carrying this TCR beta chain. What it binds is not known. The data are from a study of metastatic and nonmetastatic thyroid tumors. Study-level background: Thyroid patients, malignant and benign, had repertoires compared across blood and tumor or nodule tissue.

Study-wide results and caveats: Significantly greater TCR beta diversity was reportedly found in malignant thyroid tumors than in benign nodules (in blood and tumor).

Authors' methods: The study built a papillary thyroid cancer distant-metastasis classifier from CDR3 differences across clinicopathological groups. Using MiXCR, TCRdb re-called clones from the PCR reads. None of the V and J calls come from the authors' own analysis; TCRdb made them. The data show about 20,000 clones, with around 23% seen just once and 71% held by the top ten. Each patient came to thyroid surgery without any prior treatment (of any kind). This CDR3 contains 15 residues. Germline V CDR1 and CDR2: MNHNS, SASEGT. V was clipped by 6 bases and J by 5 bases; unmatched bases: 5. The sequence was obtained from a male donor with papillary thyroid cancer or a benign thyroid nodule (not recorded which). Some clones in this sample may be carry-over from other donors' samples. The sequenced sample consisted of blood. J is TRBJ2-5 and V is TRBV6-1; 14 bases agree with TRBD2. The CDR3 coding sequence is TGTGCCAGCAGCCGACTAGCGGGAGGGGATGAGACCCAGTACTTC. This translates into CASSRLAGGDETQYF.